This T cell receptor beta chain was found in a study of breast tumors, draining lymph nodes, adjacent tissues. Findings and caveats of the study: Tumors had less TCR diversity than lymph nodes, more than nontumor tissue.

TCRdb re-derived calls from the multiplex PCR reads in MiXCR, one entry per CDR3 protein. Counted here are 66,000 or so distinct CDR3 sequences, less than 50% occurring once; the ten biggest clones make up almost 8.5%. This clonotype was detected ten times or more. Antigen specificity is unknown. Source material: breast tumor tissue. The receptor was isolated from a female donor with breast cancer. Some clones in this sample may be carry-over from other donors' samples.

In DNA form, the CDR3 reads TGCAGCGTTGACACCCCGTCCTACGAGCAGTACTTC. The encoded protein is CSVDTPSYEQYF. This sequence joins TRBV29-1 and TRBJ2-7; D unresolved. V was shortened by 3 bases and J by 1 base, with 7 bases between the two germline ends. CDR3 length equals 12 residues. Per the germline V gene, CDR1 is SQVTM and CDR2 is ANQGSEA.